This T cell receptor beta chain was identified in a study of blood T cell repertoires in COVID-19. The trim removed 0 bases at V and 0 bases at J, leaving 0 bases unmatched. Germline values: CDR1 MDHEN, CDR2 SYDVKM. CDR3 length: 15 amino acids. Using immunoSEQ multiplex PCR, the repertoire was profiled, and TCRdb retains in-frame clones only, with some absent. The sample carries 100,000 to 150,000 clones, around 70% recorded once. V is TRBV28 and J is TRBJ2-7, with TRBD2 matching 9 bases. The receptor was isolated from a man at least 80 years old with COVID-19, enrolled during active disease. Sequences were obtained from peripheral blood. CDR3 loop: CASSLWGLASYEQYF. DNA of the CDR3: TGTGCCAGCAGTTTATGGGGACTAGCCTCCTACGAGCAGTACTTC.